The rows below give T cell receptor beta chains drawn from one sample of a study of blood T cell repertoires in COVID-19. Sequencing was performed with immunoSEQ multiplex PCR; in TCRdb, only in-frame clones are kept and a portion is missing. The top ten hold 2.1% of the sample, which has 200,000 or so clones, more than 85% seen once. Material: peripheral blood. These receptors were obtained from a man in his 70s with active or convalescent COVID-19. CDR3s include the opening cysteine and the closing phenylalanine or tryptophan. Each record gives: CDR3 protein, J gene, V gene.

CDR3: CASKDRGPSSYNSPLHF
J: TRBJ1-6
V: TRBV27

CDR3: CASSIRDSSYNEQFF
J: TRBJ2-1
V: TRBV28

CDR3: CASSFRGVSFDEQFF
J: TRBJ2-1
V: TRBV28

CDR3: CASSFLGVADTQYF
J: TRBJ2-3
V: TRBV28

CDR3: CASSYETGSPAFF
J: TRBJ1-1
V: TRBV6-4

CDR3: CASSFPPEGDSPLHF
J: TRBJ1-6
V: TRBV28

CDR3: CASTDIDTGELFF
J: TRBJ2-2
V: TRBV2

CDR3: CASSFTWDNNYGYTF
J: TRBJ1-2
V: TRBV7-2

CDR3: CASSLGGSVFTGEQYF
J: TRBJ2-7
V: TRBV5-1

CDR3: CASSPTVLDSGNTIYF
J: TRBJ1-3
V: TRBV18

CDR3: CASSLGQSYEQYF
J: TRBJ2-7
V: TRBV11-3

CDR3: CASSSRTGSIFNNEQFF
J: TRBJ2-1
V: TRBV7-9

CDR3: CASSYSRTVFSQPQHF
J: TRBJ1-5
V: TRBV6-6

CDR3: CASSLRGTRVGTDTQYF
J: TRBJ2-3
V: TRBV11-2

CDR3: CASSTRDRTRDTQYF
J: TRBJ2-3
V: TRBV6-5

CDR3: CASSIGQGMYYGYTF
J: TRBJ1-2
V: TRBV2

CDR3: CASSAPKAGANTGELFF
J: TRBJ2-2
V: TRBV10-2

CDR3: CASSNSAGGNNEQFF
J: TRBJ2-1
V: TRBV3-1/TRBV3-2

CDR3: CASSMRQYTEAFF
J: TRBJ1-1
V: TRBV28

CDR3: CAISEGRGTEAFF
J: TRBJ1-1
V: TRBV10-3

CDR3: CASSSLQANTGELFF
J: TRBJ2-2
V: TRBV27

CDR3: CASSLTGFSGNTIYF
J: TRBJ1-3
V: TRBV28

CDR3: CASSARSGLVYEQYF
J: TRBJ2-7
V: TRBV7-2

CDR3: CASSIQGARETQYF
J: TRBJ2-5
V: TRBV19

CDR3: CASTEGLAASYEQYF
J: TRBJ2-7
V: TRBV2

CDR3: CATGGGGGSYEQYF
J: TRBJ2-7
V: TRBV25-1

CDR3: CASSNTPGPTGELFF
J: TRBJ2-2
V: TRBV5-1

CDR3: CATSRGSLGTGSRQPQHF
J: TRBJ1-5
V: TRBV15

CDR3: CASSQTGSIQYF
J: TRBJ2-4
V: TRBV3-1/TRBV3-2

CDR3: CASSVGGVINQPQHF
J: TRBJ1-5
V: TRBV9

CDR3: CASSRQGVGELFF
J: TRBJ2-2
V: TRBV10-1

CDR3: CASSSDLGNTEAFF
J: TRBJ1-1
V: TRBV27

CDR3: CASSHSGQGVGANVLTF
J: TRBJ2-6
V: TRBV4-1

CDR3: CASSFRWTDGGNTEAFF
J: TRBJ1-1
V: TRBV7-2

CDR3: CASSIVPPGTRSNQPQHF
J: TRBJ1-5
V: TRBV19

CDR3: CASRHRGTGGRGYTF
J: TRBJ1-2
V: TRBV6-5

CDR3: CASSLLPGDTNTGELFF
J: TRBJ2-2
V: TRBV28

CDR3: CASSPARDRLNTEAFF
J: TRBJ1-1
V: TRBV7-8

CDR3: CASSLFGTVNQPQHF
J: TRBJ1-5
V: TRBV5-8

CDR3: CASSTGDSGGYTF
J: TRBJ1-2
V: TRBV6-6

CDR3: CASSQEPQVWNTGELFF
J: TRBJ2-2
V: TRBV4-3

CDR3: CASSQDIVGGPYGYTF
J: TRBJ1-2
V: TRBV3-1/TRBV3-2

CDR3: CASTNSTGVHSPLHF
J: TRBJ1-6
V: TRBV5-1

CDR3: CASSPLGLADNEQFF
J: TRBJ2-1
V: TRBV14

CDR3: CATSSATGRVGTEAFF
J: TRBJ1-1
V: TRBV15

CDR3: CASSDRGRTEAFF
J: TRBJ1-1
V: TRBV7-2

CDR3: CASSLVGTANTDTQYF
J: TRBJ2-3
V: TRBV7-2

CDR3: CASRQGPGTTYEQYF
J: TRBJ2-7
V: TRBV5-8

CDR3: CASSYGPSGVSYEQYF
J: TRBJ2-7
V: TRBV6-2/TRBV6-3

CDR3: CASSQGSVNTEAFF
J: TRBJ1-1
V: TRBV3-1/TRBV3-2

CDR3: CASSSPARGREETQYF
J: TRBJ2-5
V: TRBV5-4

CDR3: CASSLFGTGNYGYTF
J: TRBJ1-2
V: TRBV5-5

CDR3: CASSYSAGGSSDTQYF
J: TRBJ2-3
V: TRBV6-5

CDR3: CASSYGLYNEQFF
J: TRBJ2-1
V: TRBV6-5

CDR3: CASSESGPIEQYF
J: TRBJ2-7
V: TRBV10-2

CDR3: CASRERGHPARGEQFF
J: TRBJ2-1
V: TRBV2